Listed below are T cell receptor beta chains from one sample, sequenced in a study of T-cell reconstitution after alpha-beta-depleted transplantation in children. TCRdb re-called the PCR reads through MiXCR, storing one row per CDR3 protein. The sample has hundreds of thousands of distinct CDR3 sequences, around a sixth seen once. The sample consisted of PBMCs from the stem cell graft donor, taken from the stem cell graft. These receptors all stem from a human donor who donated a stem cell graft to a child with acute myeloid leukemia. Each CDR3 is given without its conserved first and last residue. Each record gives: J gene, V gene, CDR3 protein.

>TRBJ2-5|TRBV6-5
ASSYHGTSGGGQETQY
>TRBJ1-2|TRBV7-8
ASSHIGGGGDGYT
>TRBJ2-3|TRBV12-3/TRBV12-4
ASSLALVADTDTQY
>TRBJ2-3|TRBV9
ASSVTGGARDTQY
>TRBJ2-2|TRBV6-2/TRBV6-3
ASSYPNPGELF
>TRBJ2-5|TRBV10-3
AAGTGGTYQETQY
>TRBJ1-1|TRBV27
ASSGQGSGTEAF
>TRBJ2-3|TRBV5-1
ASSFGTAGLGTDTQY
>TRBJ2-7|TRBV7-2
ASSFPGLAGDEQY
>TRBJ2-3|TRBV7-3
ASSPQGLSDTQY
>TRBJ2-7|TRBV7-3
ASSLASGQGYYEQY
>TRBJ2-5|TRBV7-2
ASSLAGPGETQY
>TRBJ2-3|TRBV12-3/TRBV12-4
ASSFLRGPTDTQY
>TRBJ2-2|TRBV11-2
ASSPQQPLTGELF
>TRBJ1-1|TRBV5-1
ASSKTVSNTEAF
>TRBJ1-1|TRBV5-6
ASSLGDGGGVNTEAF
>TRBJ2-1|TRBV7-9
ASRQPGPSYNEQF
>TRBJ2-2|TRBV20-1
SARGPGANTGELF
>TRBJ2-3|TRBV5-5
ASSSSLRPTDTQY
>TRBJ2-2|TRBV5-5
ASSLDQGFGELF
>TRBJ2-5|TRBV20-1
SASWGLPQETQY
>TRBJ2-1|TRBV20-1
SAPSRGDNEQF
>TRBJ2-5|TRBV5-1
ASSTSGGAEETQY
>TRBJ1-4|TRBV5-1
ASSGGSGEKLF
>TRBJ2-7|TRBV7-8
ASSVGEAYEQY
>TRBJ2-1|TRBV29-1
SAPDRAGGNEQF
>TRBJ1-2|TRBV27
ASSLSPISARGRGKHSNYGYT
>TRBJ1-1|TRBV4-1
ASSHQEELTEAF
>TRBJ2-5|TRBV28
ASSSGLAGGRATETQY
>TRBJ2-7|TRBV5-1
ASSTGLEPGEQY
>TRBJ2-7|TRBV29-1
SVEGGRGSANEQY
>TRBJ1-5|TRBV10-3
AISGDNQPQH
>TRBJ2-7|TRBV12-5
ASGSLLNEQY
>TRBJ1-6|TRBV4-1
ASSQEQGQGDSPLH
>TRBJ2-1|TRBV5-1
ASSLRTGWDEQF
>TRBJ1-2|TRBV7-9
ASSLGREDNYGYT